The T cell receptor beta chain under discussion was sequenced for a study of blood T cells in healthy people across ages. V was pared by 3 bases and J by 3 bases, with 9 bases between. The CDR3 is made up of 13 amino acids. Germline V CDR1 and CDR2: SGDLS, YYNGEE. A second PCR of roughly 7 to 11 cycles used a sample-barcoded 5' primer and a J-beta primer mix. TCRdb reprocessed the 5' RACE reads with MiXCR, giving one entry per CDR3 protein. The sample has fewer than 600,000 distinct CDR3 sequences, 25% to 35% seen once. The data were also submitted as part of a second study, on T cells of mothers and their children.

This clonotype was sampled from a boy younger than 10 in good health. The chain couples TRBV9 to TRBJ1-2; D remains unclear. The specimen was blood. The chain's CDR3 is CASSESDHYGYTF. CDR3 bases: TGTGCCAGCAGCGAGTCCGACCACTATGGCTACACCTTC.